This entry lists 29 T cell receptor beta chains sequenced from one sample in a study of shared clonotypes between healthy human individuals. Only in-frame clones appear in the TCRdb table, and some are missing; sequencing was by immunoSEQ multiplex PCR. The profile covers about 2,200,000 clones, with roughly 91% appearing a single time and about 1.5% taken by the ten largest. CD45RO-negative, CCR7-selected cells formed the naive CD8 fraction, which excluded terminally differentiated effector memory CD45RA+ cells. The sequencing sample was made of naive CD8+ T cells from PBMCs. The source of these receptors is a young man in good health. Some clones in this sample may be carry-over from other donors' samples.

The J gene is TRBJ2-1, the V gene TRBV7-9; D is uncertain. Deletions cut 4 bases from V and 5 bases from J, with 12 bases between. This CDR3 has 14 residues. Germline V gene sequence: CDR1 SEHNR, CDR2 FQNEAQ (reference sequence). The DNA for the CDR3 is TGTGCCAGCAGCTCCCTGACAACGAACAATGAGCAGTTCTTC. Translating gives CASSSLTTNNEQFF.

The chain recombines TRBV7-9 with TRBJ1-1, with no clear D. This CDR3 spans 13 amino acids. Germline V gene lookup returns CDR1 SEHNR and CDR2 FQNEAQ (reference sequence). V dropped 1 base and J dropped 5 bases, with 8 bases sitting between them. The CDR3 nucleotides are TGTGCCAGCAGCTTAGGAATAGGGACTGAAGCTTTCTTT. Its translation is CASSLGIGTEAFF.

The chain couples TRBV27 to TRBJ2-2, with no clear D. Germline V gene lookup returns CDR1 MNHEY and CDR2 SMNVEV (reference sequence). The CDR3 covers 13 residues. Trimming cost V 3 bases and J 3 bases, with 5 bases left between them. CDR3 sequence reads: CASSFEYTGELFF. The CDR3, as DNA: TGTGCCAGCAGTTTTGAATACACCGGGGAGCTGTTTTTT.

The gene calls are TRBV5-1 and TRBJ1-5, with TRBD1 matching 10 bases. Trimming at V came to 4 bases and at J to 5 bases, leaving 6 bases not matched to a gene. Germline V gene sequence: CDR1 SGHRS, CDR2 YFSETQ. The CDR3 loop spans 15 amino acids. The CDR3 loop is CASSPGTGVDQPQHF. DNA for the CDR3: TGCGCCAGCAGCCCAGGGACAGGGGTGGATCAGCCCCAGCATTTT.

V is TRBV5-8 and J is TRBJ2-7; 7 bases are shared with TRBD2. Trimming at V came to 7 bases and at J to 3 bases, leaving 4 bases not matched to a gene. This CDR3 is 12 amino acids long. In germline, CDR1 is SGHTS, CDR2 YDEGEE. The CDR3 loop is CASWGGSYEQYF. CDR3 DNA sequence: TGTGCCAGCTGGGGGGGTAGCTACGAGCAGTACTTC.

The table lists this clone with a count of one. The CDR3 DNA reads TGTGCCAGCGACGGTCTCCGGACTAATGAAAAACTGTTTTTT. Translation gives CASDGLRTNEKLFF. The chain couples TRBV28 to TRBJ1-4; D gene ambiguous. Deletions cut 8 bases from V and 2 bases from J, with 12 bases between. This CDR3 has 14 amino acids. Germline V gene sequence: CDR1 MDHEN, CDR2 SYDVKM.

This rearrangement joins TRBV9 to TRBJ1-2; D is undetermined. There are 16 residues in the CDR3. Deletions cut 0 bases from V and 1 base from J, with 13 bases between. The V gene's germline CDR1 is SGDLS and CDR2 YYNGEE. The CDR3 bases are TGTGCCAGCAGCGTAGGGCAGGCCAACCTTAACTATGGCTACACCTTC. Translated: CASSVGQANLNYGYTF.

The V and J genes are TRBV12-5 and TRBJ1-2, with 7 bases identical to TRBD1. The CDR3 is 13 amino acids. The V gene's germline CDR1 is LGHNT and CDR2 FRNRAP. J gave up 0 bases and V 6 bases, and 1 base lay outside the gene matches. In DNA, the CDR3 is TGTGCTAGTGGGGGGACAGCTAACTATGGCTACACCTTC. Amino acids: CASGGTANYGYTF.

This chain uses TRBV10-1 with TRBJ2-1, with D unresolved. Germline V gene sequence: CDR1 WNHNN, CDR2 SYGVQD (reference sequence). Trimming shortened V by 4 bases and J by 0 bases, and 10 bases separated the two germline ends. The CDR3 has 15 amino acids. CDR3 protein: CASSAGEPSYNEQFF. In nucleotides, the CDR3 is TGCGCCAGCAGTGCGGGTGAGCCCTCCTACAATGAGCAGTTCTTC.

The chain employs TRBV7-9 and TRBJ1-1; D call uncertain. With 6 bases removed from V and 6 bases from J, the gap between germline ends came to 11 bases. CDR1 is SEHNR, CDR2 FQNEAQ, per germline (reference sequence). The CDR3 runs to 12 residues. Here the CDR3 reads CASSRGVAEAFF. In DNA form, the CDR3 reads TGTGCCAGCAGTCGTGGGGTGGCTGAAGCTTTCTTT.

This rearrangement joins TRBV7-2 to TRBJ2-1; 12 bases agree with TRBD2. This CDR3 comprises 17 residues. Germline CDR1 is SGHTA and CDR2 is FQGNSA. V shed 5 bases, J shed 4 bases, and the junction held 9 bases outside the gene matches. As DNA, the CDR3 is TGTGCCAGCAGCCTCCGGACTAGCGGGATCGTATACAATGAGCAGTTCTTC. Protein product: CASSLRTSGIVYNEQFF.

This clone was picked up one time. The gene calls are TRBV11-2 and TRBJ2-3, with TRBD2 matching 12 bases. CDR1 SGHAT and CDR2 FQNNGV come from the germline V gene. This CDR3 has 16 residues. With 5 bases clipped from V and 4 bases from J, the junction kept 7 bases outside the gene matches. The CDR3: CASSPRTSGISDTQYF. The CDR3 nucleotides read TGTGCCAGCAGCCCAAGGACTAGCGGGATTTCAGATACGCAGTATTTT.

The J gene is TRBJ2-1, the V gene TRBV4-3, with D possibly matching TRBD2 (5 bases). CDR3 length: 17 amino acids. Trimming took 0 bases from V and 2 from J, leaving 14 bases between them. CDR1 is LGHNA and CDR2 is YSLEER in the germline V gene. The CDR3 nucleotides read TGCGCCAGCAGCCAAGAAAGGAGGCTAGCAGCCTACAATGAGCAGTTCTTC. Translating it yields CASSQERRLAAYNEQFF.

The chain is built from TRBV7-9 and TRBJ1-1; D unresolved. Trimming took 0 bases from V and 0 from J, leaving 11 bases between them. Per germline, CDR1 SEHNR and CDR2 FQNEAQ (reference sequence). This CDR3 comprises 16 residues. The CDR3 DNA reads TGTGCCAGCAGCTTAGCCGTCACCCGTATGAACACTGAAGCTTTCTTT. Its protein is CASSLAVTRMNTEAFF.

The chain has TRBV28 and TRBJ2-1, with a weak D call TRBD2 (6 bases). Germline CDR1 is MDHEN and CDR2 is SYDVKM. The CDR3 totals 16 residues. The V end was cut by 1 base, the J end by 7 bases, with 17 bases between. CDR3 protein: CASSLLMEGLGNEQFF. The CDR3 DNA is TGTGCCAGCAGTTTATTGATGGAGGGCTTAGGAAATGAGCAGTTCTTC.

This sequence joins TRBV28 and TRBJ1-4; 8 bases line up with TRBD1. With V trimmed by 6 bases and J by 6 bases, 12 bases remained unmatched. In germline, CDR1 is MDHEN, CDR2 SYDVKM. The CDR3 covers 16 residues. CDR3 region: CASSSTDRGIDEKLFF. CDR3 DNA: TGTGCCAGCAGCTCTACCGACAGGGGTATCGATGAAAAACTGTTTTTT.

This clone was found a few times. The chain is built from TRBV10-3 and TRBJ1-1; D is perhaps TRBD1 (6 bases). The germline V gene encodes CDR1 ENHRY and CDR2 SYGVKD. The CDR3 sequence is 16 residues long. Deletions cut 2 bases from V and 0 bases from J, with 13 bases between. The CDR3 nucleotides read TGTGCCATCAGTGAGAAAACACAGGGACTGAACACTGAAGCTTTCTTT. Amino acid sequence: CAISEKTQGLNTEAFF.

The genes are TRBV14 and TRBJ1-1; no clear D. Between the trimmed V and J ends, which lost 4 bases and 7 bases, there was a span of 13 bases. Germline loops: CDR1 SGHDN, CDR2 FVKESK. This CDR3 is built from 13 residues. CDR3 amino acids: CASSPGRKVEAFF. DNA of the CDR3: TGTGCCAGCAGCCCGGGGAGAAAGGTTGAAGCTTTCTTT.

This clone was seen a few times. The chain joins TRBV28 to TRBJ1-1; TRBD1 agrees at 10 bases. Germline CDR1 reads MDHEN; CDR2 reads SYDVKM. The CDR3 sequence is 16 residues long. Losses at the gene ends were 4 bases for V and 5 bases for J; bases not matched to a gene: 10. The DNA for the CDR3 is TGTGCCAGCAGTTCCCCGACAGGGGGCTCGCGGACTGAAGCTTTCTTT. Translated, it gives CASSSPTGGSRTEAFF.

J is TRBJ2-7 and V is TRBV5-1; tentatively, D is TRBD1 or TRBD2 (5 bases each). This CDR3 has 14 amino acids. The V end lost 1 base, the J end lost 3 bases, and 11 bases lay between the germline ends. Germline V gene sequence: CDR1 SGHRS, CDR2 YFSETQ. The CDR3 region has the DNA TGCGCCAGCAGCTTGTACGGGACCCTCTACGAGCAGTACTTC. This encodes CASSLYGTLYEQYF.

The J gene is TRBJ2-7, the V gene TRBV27; D call uncertain. Trimming took off 5 bases at V and 0 bases at J, with 20 bases between the two ends. CDR1 is MNHEY and CDR2 is SMNVEV in the germline V gene (reference sequence). The CDR3 contains 17 residues. The CDR3 is CASSPLFLGQSSYEQYF. CDR3 DNA: TGTGCCAGCAGTCCGCTCTTTTTAGGCCAGTCCTCCTACGAGCAGTACTTC.

This sequence joins TRBV15 and TRBJ2-7; no clear D gene. The CDR3 covers 15 residues. Trimming removed 1 base at V and 0 bases at J, with 10 bases between. Germline assignment: CDR1 LNHNV and CDR2 YYDKDF (reference sequence). The CDR3 DNA reads TGTGCCACCAGCAGAGTTCGCAGCAACTCCTACGAGCAGTACTTC. As protein: CATSRVRSNSYEQYF. Full variable domain (rest looked up from reference TRBV15 and TRBJ2-7): DAMVIQNPRYQVTQFGKPVTLSCSQTLNHNVMYWYQQKSSQAPKLLFHYYDKDFNNEADTPDNFQSRRPNTSFCFLDIRSPGLGDTAMYLCATSRVRSNSYEQYFGPGTRLTVT.

A note on this clone: The same CDR3 can be traced to other DNA sequences in this sample. V gene TRBV7-2 combines with J gene TRBJ2-7; D gene ambiguous. The CDR3 spans 11 residues. Germline V lookup: CDR1 SGHTA, CDR2 FQGNSA. V lost 4 bases, J lost 4 bases, and 5 bases lay in between. The CDR3 loop is CASSSIYEQYF. CDR3 DNA: TGTGCCAGCAGCTCTATATACGAGCAGTACTTC. The whole variable domain, remainder taken from reference TRBV7-2 and TRBJ2-7, is GAGVSQSPSNKVTEKGKDVELRCDPISGHTALYWYRQSLGQGLEFLIYFQGNSAPDKSGLPSDRFSAERTGGSVSTLTIQRTQQEDSAVYLCASSSIYEQYFGPGTRLTVT.

The chain links TRBV7-3 to TRBJ2-7; TRBD2 might be the D (6 bases). The CDR3 is 19 residues long. Between the trimmed V and J ends, which lost 2 bases and 6 bases, there was a span of 29 bases. Germline CDR1 SGHTA, CDR2 FQGTGA. The CDR3 loop reads CASSLESLRRAALGGEQYF. CDR3 nucleotide sequence: TGTGCCAGCAGCTTAGAGTCATTGAGGAGGGCTGCTCTGGGAGGCGAGCAGTACTTC. The complete variable domain, with remaining parts taken from reference TRBV7-3 and TRBJ2-7, reads GAGVSQTPSNKVTEKGKYVELRCDPISGHTALYWYRQSLGQGPEFLIYFQGTGAADDSGLPNDRFFAVRPEGSVSTLKIQRTERGDSAVYLCASSLESLRRAALGGEQYFGPGTRLTVT.

The chain is built from TRBV5-5 and TRBJ2-1, with D possibly being TRBD2 (6 bases). Germline loops: CDR1 SGHKS, CDR2 YYEKEE (reference sequence). The CDR3 is made up of 17 amino acids. Trimming pared 10 bases from V and 6 bases from J, leaving 29 bases between. The chain's CDR3 is CASGWGGTNAPGNEQFF. The CDR3 region has the DNA TGTGCCTCCGGCTGGGGCGGGACGAACGCGCCTGGCAATGAGCAGTTCTTC.

The gene calls are TRBV29-1 and TRBJ2-3; D not certain. CDR3 length: 11 amino acids. Germline CDR1 is SQVTM and CDR2 is ANQGSEA. V was trimmed by 6 bases and J by 8 bases, leaving 12 bases between them. The CDR3, as DNA: TGCAGCGTAAGACCCGAAGGTACGCAGTATTTT. Encoded protein: CSVRPEGTQYF.

This clone was seen only once. The chain joins TRBV27 to TRBJ2-7, with a tentative D call TRBD1 (6 bases). Germline assignment: CDR1 MNHEY and CDR2 SMNVEV (reference sequence). V lost 5 bases to trimming and J lost 2 bases, with 16 bases between them. The CDR3 covers 15 residues. The CDR3 protein is CASSPSTRGTYEQYF. Here the CDR3 DNA reads TGTGCCAGCAGTCCCTCAACTAGGGGGACCTACGAGCAGTACTTC.

This clone appeared a single time. The rearrangement joins TRBV14 to TRBJ1-1; D gene uncertain. This CDR3 has 13 amino acids. From germline, CDR1 is SGHDN and CDR2 FVKESK. V lost 6 bases and J lost 4, with 12 bases in between. The CDR3 region is CASSPLGFTEAFF. CDR3 nucleotide sequence: TGTGCCAGCAGTCCCCTCGGGTTCACTGAAGCTTTCTTT.

The rearrangement joins TRBV10-3 to TRBJ2-7; D is ambiguous. V lost 4 bases and J lost 4, with 11 bases in between. Germline V gene data show CDR1 as ENHRY and CDR2 as SYGVKD. The CDR3 runs to 13 residues. CDR3 protein: CAISAQTGYEQYF. The CDR3 coding sequence is TGTGCCATCAGTGCCCAGACTGGGTACGAGCAGTACTTC.